The 16 T cell receptor beta chains given below trace back to one sample, sequenced in a study of OX40 agonist ivuxolimab in advanced cancers. Clones were read by immunoSEQ multiplex PCR, and TCRdb kept only the in-frame ones, dropping some. The sample has roughly 56,000 clones; roughly 84% are singletons. The sequences come from CD4+ or CD8+ T cells sorted from blood, collected in a trial of the OX40 agonist ivuxolimab. All receptors derive from an adult with an advanced solid tumor such as melanoma, head and neck, liver or kidney cancer.

The chain carries TRBV28 and TRBJ2-3; 7 nucleotides line up with TRBD2. V shed 4 bases, J shed 0 bases, and the junction held 10 bases outside the gene matches. Per germline, CDR1 MDHEN and CDR2 SYDVKM. The CDR3 runs 17 residues. CDR3 in amino acids: CASSSSGLQTSTDTQYF. In DNA, the CDR3 is TGTGCCAGCAGTTCCTCGGGACTACAAACTAGCACAGATACGCAGTATTTT. Supplemented by reference TRBV28 and TRBJ2-3, the full variable domain reads DVKVTQSSRYLVKRTGEKVFLECVQDMDHENMFWYRQDPGLGLRLIYFSYDVKMKEKGDIPEGYSVSREKKERFSLILESASTNQTSMYLCASSSSGLQTSTDTQYFGPGTRLTVL.

This clone was counted only a few times. The chain combines TRBV28 with TRBJ1-2, with D perhaps matching TRBD1 (6 bases). Germline CDR1 is MDHEN and CDR2 is SYDVKM. Trimming removed 4 bases from V and 6 bases from J, with 12 bases in between. This CDR3 spans 13 amino acids. DNA of the CDR3: TGTGCCAGCAGTTCCGCACAGGGTGATGGCTACACCTTC. It is translated as CASSSAQGDGYTF.

V usage is TRBV18 and J usage is TRBJ2-1; 8 nucleotides align to TRBD1. The trim removed 4 bases at V and 6 bases at J, leaving 8 bases unmatched. CDR3 length equals 15 residues. Germline lookup yields CDR1 KGHSH and CDR2 LQKENI. The CDR3 here is CASSQGTGGVNEQFF. The DNA of the CDR3 is TGTGCCAGCTCACAAGGGACAGGCGGAGTCAATGAGCAGTTCTTC.

The chain uses TRBV7-9 and TRBJ1-6; 10 nucleotides line up with TRBD1. CDR3 length: 18 amino acids. Germline loops: CDR1 SEHNR, CDR2 FQNEAQ (reference sequence). J gave up 0 bases and V 5 bases, and 7 bases lay outside the gene matches. CDR3 in DNA: TGTGCCAGCAGCCGAACCCGGGACAGGGGCTCCTATAATTCACCCCTCCACTTT. Amino acid sequence: CASSRTRDRGSYNSPLHF.

The chain recombines TRBV9 with TRBJ2-2; unclear D gene. CDR1 and CDR2 (germline): SGDLS, YYNGEE. V lost 2 bases and J 1 base, leaving 12 bases between the germline ends. The CDR3 contains 16 residues. The CDR3 coding sequence is TGTGCCAGCAGCGTCGAGCCCCTCCGGAACACCGGGGAGCTGTTTTTT. This gives the protein CASSVEPLRNTGELFF.

The J gene is TRBJ2-1, the V gene TRBV5-4; D possibly corresponds to TRBD2 (5 bases). The ends were cut back, 4 bases at V and 5 bases at J, with 16 bases in the middle. The CDR3 is 15 amino acids. Germline CDR1 SGHNT, CDR2 YYREEE (reference sequence). The CDR3 DNA sequence: TGTGCCAGCAGCCCCGGTCGACCCGGGGACAATGAGCAGTTCTTC. Protein: CASSPGRPGDNEQFF. Based on the CDR3 plus reference TRBV5-4 and TRBJ2-1, the full variable domain is ETGVTQSPTHLIKTRGQQVTLRCSSQSGHNTVSWYQQALGQGPQFIFQYYREEENGRGNFPPRFSGLQFPNYSSELNVNALELDDSALYLCASSPGRPGDNEQFFGPGTRLTVL.

This chain connects TRBV18 to TRBJ2-7; a possible D gene is TRBD2 (5 bases). Germline CDR1 reads KGHSH; CDR2 reads LQKENI. The V end lost 5 bases, the J end lost 5 bases, and 7 bases lay between the germline ends. The CDR3 loop spans 11 amino acids. CDR3 nucleotide sequence: TGTGCCAGCTCATTTAGCGACGAGCAGTACTTC. It encodes CASSFSDEQYF.

The chain combines TRBV7-6 with TRBJ2-5; unclear D gene. V was pared by 2 bases and J by 3 bases, with 16 bases between. Germline CDR1 is SGHVS and CDR2 is FNYEAQ. The CDR3 extends over 16 amino acids. The DNA for the CDR3 is TGTGCCAGCAGCTTAAGGCGGTTGGGTCCGAAAGAGACCCAGTACTTC. As protein: CASSLRRLGPKETQYF.

The table lists this clone with a few counts. The V gene is TRBV10-1, the J gene TRBJ2-7; a possible D gene is TRBD1 (6 bases). Looked up from germline, CDR1 is WNHNN and CDR2 is SYGVQD (reference sequence). V shed 5 bases and J shed 4 bases, with 12 bases lying between them. CDR3 size: 13 residues. CDR3 coding DNA: TGCGCCAGCAGTTCTGGGACAACATACGAGCAGTACTTC. This gives the protein CASSSGTTYEQYF.

CDR3 loop: CASSPGTGAYEQYF. Written as DNA, the CDR3 is TGTGCCAGCAGCCCCGGGACAGGGGCCTACGAGCAGTACTTC. The V call is TRBV7-2, the J call TRBJ2-7; 10 bases match TRBD1. This CDR3 comprises 14 residues. Trimming at V came to 5 bases and at J to 2 bases, leaving 3 bases not matched to a gene. Germline V gene lookup returns CDR1 SGHTA and CDR2 FQGNSA.

This clone was seen just once. V is TRBV10-3 and J is TRBJ2-5, with 7 bases that match TRBD2. The germline V gene encodes CDR1 ENHRY and CDR2 SYGVKD. V lost 4 bases, J lost 7 bases, and 6 bases stayed unmatched. The CDR3 has 13 residues. CDR3 nucleotides: TGTGCCATCAGTGGGGACTACACTTGGACCCAGTACTTC. Encoded protein: CAISGDYTWTQYF.

V usage is TRBV2 and J usage is TRBJ1-1; 11 bases map to TRBD1. J gave up 5 bases and V 8 bases, and 7 bases lay outside the gene matches. CDR1 and CDR2 from the germline V gene are SNHLY and FYNNEI. This CDR3 is 14 amino acids long. As DNA, the CDR3 is TGTGCCAGCCTACAAGGGACAGGGGGTACTGAAGCTTTCTTT. Translating it yields CASLQGTGGTEAFF.

The chain recombines TRBV7-9 with TRBJ2-7; 8 nucleotides align to TRBD1. The trim removed 5 bases at V and 4 bases at J, leaving 4 bases unmatched. Germline CDR1 is SEHNR and CDR2 is FQNEAQ (reference sequence). The CDR3 contains 13 residues. The CDR3 spells CASSLRDRYEQYF. DNA of the CDR3: TGTGCCAGCAGCCTCAGGGACAGGTACGAGCAGTACTTC.

The J gene is TRBJ1-2, the V gene TRBV6-5; the D is unclear. CDR1 and CDR2 from the germline V gene are MNHEY and SVGAGI. The V end was cut by 8 bases, the J end by 4 bases, with 11 bases between. CDR3 length: 12 amino acids. For the CDR3, the DNA is TGTGCCAGCTGGGAACTCATCTATGGCTACACCTTC. Its protein product is CASWELIYGYTF.

The chain joins TRBV29-1 to TRBJ1-1; D call uncertain. Germline assignment: CDR1 SQVTM and CDR2 ANQGSEA. The CDR3 runs 13 residues. The germline V and J ends were trimmed by 4 bases and 9 bases, with 18 bases remaining between them. CDR3 DNA sequence: TGCAGCGTTGTGAAGGGATATAGTTCGCAAGCTTTCTTT. Translated: CSVVKGYSSQAFF.

V gene TRBV9 combines with J gene TRBJ2-7, with a weak D call TRBD1 (5 bases). The CDR3 consists of 14 residues. Per the germline V gene, CDR1 is SGDLS and CDR2 is YYNGEE. V lost 2 bases to trimming and J lost 1 base, with 10 bases between them. The CDR3 here is CASSVSGFSYEQYF. CDR3 nucleotides: TGTGCCAGCAGCGTCTCAGGGTTTTCCTACGAGCAGTACTTC. Full variable domain (rest looked up from reference TRBV9 and TRBJ2-7): DSGVTQTPKHLITATGQRVTLRCSPRSGDLSVYWYQQSLDQGLQFLIQYYNGEERAKGNILERFSAQQFPDLHSELNLSSLELGDSALYFCASSVSGFSYEQYFGPGTRLTVT.